A single sample is the source of the 16 T cell receptor beta chains below, sequenced in a study of response to subunit inactivated influenza vaccine. One entry per CDR3 protein, called by TCRdb with MiXCR from the RT-PCR reads. The repertoire holds 860,000 or so distinct CDR3 sequences, with approximately 21% as singletons. Sequenced material: PBMCs from blood, taken roughly 5 days after vaccination. These receptors originate from a man aged 45-65 years who received an inactivated influenza vaccine.

This clonotype was seen more than once but under ten times. The chain has TRBV6-1 and TRBJ2-3; D is uncertain. There are 14 residues in the CDR3. V dropped 7 bases and J dropped 5 bases, with 16 bases sitting between them. Germline CDR1 MNHNS, CDR2 SASEGT. CDR3 amino acids: CASTIRSTRDTQYF. CDR3 in DNA: TGTGCCAGCACCATCCGGTCCACGAGAGATACGCAGTATTTT.

The chain combines TRBV6-2 or TRBV6-3 with TRBJ2-7; 10 bases are shared with TRBD1. The trim removed 7 bases at V and 3 bases at J, leaving 6 bases unmatched. Germline CDR1 is MNHEY and CDR2 is SVGEGT. This CDR3 region has 14 residues. For the CDR3, the DNA is TGTGCCAGCAATAATCGGGACAGGGGCTACGAGCAGTACTTC. Translating it yields CASNNRDRGYEQYF.

In its sample, this clonotype was seen a few times. The V call is TRBV7-9, the J call TRBJ1-2; D remains unclear. Germline V lookup: CDR1 SEHNR, CDR2 FQNEAQ (reference sequence). Deletions cut 10 bases from V and 2 bases from J, with 8 bases between. This CDR3 spans 11 amino acids. CDR3 sequence (DNA): TGTGCCACCGGGGAAAACTATGGCTACACCTTC. This gives the protein CATGENYGYTF.

This clonotype was seen only a few times. V and J are TRBV24-1 and TRBJ2-3; 7 nucleotides line up with TRBD1. CDR3 length: 14 amino acids. Germline CDR1 is KGHDR and CDR2 is SFDVKD. With 1 base clipped from V and 6 bases from J, the junction kept 3 bases outside the gene matches. The CDR3 loop is CATSDFQGVDTQYF. CDR3 in DNA: TGTGCCACCAGTGATTTCCAGGGGGTGGATACGCAGTATTTT.

This chain connects TRBV28 to TRBJ2-1; D might be TRBD1 (5 bases). V was shortened by 2 bases and J by 4 bases, with 15 bases between the two germline ends. The germline gives CDR1 MDHEN, CDR2 SYDVKM. The CDR3 is 16 residues long. The DNA of the CDR3 is TGTGCCAGCAGTTTAAAGGGGTTCGGATTTTACAATGAGCAGTTCTTC. Translating it yields CASSLKGFGFYNEQFF.

The chain carries TRBV7-8 and TRBJ1-2, with 9 positions matching TRBD1. Trimming at V came to 5 bases and at J to 5 bases, leaving 6 bases not matched to a gene. The CDR3 is made up of 14 amino acids. Germline-derived CDR1 and CDR2 are SGHVS and FQNEAQ. CDR3 loop: CASSQTGTGYGYTF. The CDR3, as DNA: TGTGCCAGCAGCCAAACCGGGACAGGGTATGGCTACACCTTC. The whole variable domain, filled in from reference TRBV7-8 and TRBJ1-2, reads GAGVSQSPRYKVAKRGQDVALRCDPISGHVSLFWYQQALGQGPEFLTYFQNEAQLDKSGLPSDRFFAERPEGSVSTLKIQRTQQEDSAVYLCASSQTGTGYGYTFGSGTRLTVV.

V usage is TRBV7-8 and J usage is TRBJ1-1; D is possibly TRBD1 (5 bases). Germline assignment: CDR1 SGHVS and CDR2 FQNEAQ. V lost 4 bases and J lost 0, with 18 bases in between. CDR3 length: 17 residues. Written as DNA, the CDR3 is TGTGCCAGCAGCTACATCACAGGACCGAGACTGAACACTGAAGCTTTCTTT. It codes for CASSYITGPRLNTEAFF.

There are many counts of this clonotype. The chain is built from TRBV20-1 and TRBJ2-7; TRBD2 aligns across 10 bases. CDR3 size: 14 residues. V gave up 4 bases and J gave up 1 base; unmatched junction bases: 4. Germline V gene lookup returns CDR1 DFQATT and CDR2 SNEGSKA (reference sequence). The CDR3 spells CSATLAGVSYEQYF. The CDR3, as DNA: TGCAGTGCTACGCTAGCGGGAGTTTCCTACGAGCAGTACTTC.

This clonotype occurred a few times. The chain uses TRBV12-3 or TRBV12-4 and TRBJ2-1, with 8 bases identical to TRBD1. V was clipped by 4 bases and J by 8 bases; unmatched bases: 7. This CDR3 comprises 14 residues. The CDR3 loop reads CASSSLQGADEQFF. In DNA form, the CDR3 reads TGTGCCAGCAGTTCCCTGCAGGGGGCGGATGAGCAGTTCTTC.

This clonotype was counted a few times. CDR3 DNA: TGTGCCAGCAGGTCTGACAGTTTCTATAATTCACCCCTCCACTTT. This gives the protein CASRSDSFYNSPLHF. The genes are TRBV6-1 and TRBJ1-6, with D possibly matching TRBD1 (5 bases). There are 15 residues in the CDR3. Germline V gene lookup returns CDR1 MNHNS and CDR2 SASEGT. V was shortened by 6 bases and J by 3 bases, with 12 bases between the two germline ends.

J is TRBJ2-7 and V is TRBV3-1; 7 bases line up with TRBD1. Germline V gives CDR1 LGHDT, CDR2 YNNKEL (reference sequence). This CDR3 has 15 amino acids. With V trimmed by 0 bases and J by 5 bases, 7 bases remained unmatched. CDR3 sequence: CASSQDVTGSNEQYF. CDR3 nucleotide sequence: TGTGCCAGCAGCCAAGATGTGACAGGGTCGAACGAGCAGTACTTC.

The chain recombines TRBV18 with TRBJ1-6, with D unclear. Germline CDR1 is KGHSH and CDR2 is LQKENI. Trimming pared 3 bases from V and 7 bases from J, leaving 13 bases between. CDR3 length: 15 amino acids. The CDR3 DNA follows: TGTGCCAGCTCACCGTCGGGCTTCGGGAATTCACCCCTCCACTTT. Translating gives CASSPSGFGNSPLHF.

This clonotype has more than one count but fewer than ten. The chain employs TRBV6-2 or TRBV6-3 and TRBJ2-7, with 8 nucleotides matching TRBD1. The junction had 5 bases not matched to a gene; V was cut back by 4 bases and J by 3 bases. The CDR3 spans 14 residues. The V gene's germline CDR1 is MNHEY and CDR2 SVGEGT. The CDR3 spells CASSFRDRNYEQYF. The DNA for the CDR3 is TGTGCCAGCAGTTTCCGGGACAGGAACTACGAGCAGTACTTC.

The J gene is TRBJ2-6, the V gene TRBV28, with TRBD2 matching 13 bases. Germline CDR1 and CDR2: MDHEN and SYDVKM. The CDR3 covers 17 residues. V lost 4 bases and J lost 4; bases outside the gene matches: 4. The DNA of the CDR3 is TGTGCCAGCAGTTCCGGGACTAGCGGGATCGGGGCCAACGTCCTGACTTTC. Amino acids: CASSSGTSGIGANVLTF.

The V and J genes are TRBV7-9 and TRBJ1-1; the D gene is possibly TRBD1 (6 bases). Germline CDR1 reads SEHNR; CDR2 reads FQNEAQ (reference sequence). Trimming took off 10 bases at V and 1 base at J, with 13 bases between the two ends. The CDR3 runs 13 residues. CDR3 region: CAIKGVPNTEAFF. CDR3 bases: TGTGCCATCAAGGGGGTTCCGAACACTGAAGCTTTCTTT.

This clonotype occurred a few times. The chain recombines TRBV20-1 with TRBJ1-2; TRBD1 matches at 7 bases. With 3 bases clipped from V and 2 bases from J, the junction kept 6 bases outside the gene matches. Germline V gives CDR1 DFQATT, CDR2 SNEGSKA (reference sequence). This CDR3 is built from 14 residues. The CDR3 region has the DNA TGCAGTGCTAGGGAGGGACAGATAAACTATGGCTACACCTTC. It yields the protein CSAREGQINYGYTF.